This T cell receptor (beta chain) was captured by sequencing in a study of T cell clones after liver transplantation. Sequenced by immunoSEQ multiplex PCR; TCRdb stores in-frame clones only, minus some. The table records roughly 97,000 clones, approximately 78% of them present only once. In germline, CDR1 is SGHVS, CDR2 FNYEAQ. The CDR3 covers 13 residues. The junction had 2 bases not matched to a gene; V was cut back by 2 bases and J by 4 bases. This TCR came from a human donor who received a liver transplant. This specimen consisted of CD4+ T cells from blood, obtained before liver transplant. The J gene is TRBJ2-7, the V gene TRBV7-6; 7 bases are a match to TRBD2. The CDR3 DNA reads as TGTGCCAGCAGCTTACAGCGGGGTTACGAGCAGTACTTC. Translated, it gives CASSLQRGYEQYF.